One and the same sample provided the 10 T cell receptor beta chains below, sequenced in a study of Ad26.COV2.S vaccination and SARS-CoV-2 variants (dated by TCRdb to the early 2020s). Libraries were prepared through the immunoSEQ multiplex PCR assay. The table comes from immuneACCESS by way of TCRdb, which keeps in-frame sequences with V and J called. Part of the clones is missing from these tables; in studies checked, under half for an unresolved V gene and the rest for unknown reasons. The sample table records 300,000 to 400,000 clones; around 90% of these occur just once. 3.4% of the sample is in the top ten clones. Per the publication, the treatment or condition label means: 15 to 20 received Ad26.COV2.S at low or high dose, single or two shots; about 5 received placebo; per-sample allocation not given. Repertoires of vaccine and placebo recipients were sequenced from samples collected on day 63 after the first injection.

Sample: peripheral blood, taken in a trial of Ad26.COV2.S vaccine versus placebo. The receptors stem from a person between 18 and 65 years old who received the Ad26.COV2.S COVID-19 vaccine or a placebo.

The gene calls are TRBV2 and TRBJ2-3; 8 bases match TRBD2. V trimming: 8 bases; J trimming: 1 base; junction bases outside the gene matches: 8. The CDR3 runs 15 residues. From germline, CDR1 is SNHLY and CDR2 FYNNEI. The CDR3 reads CASSSGGTGTDTQYF. The CDR3 coding sequence is TGTGCCAGCTCCAGCGGGGGCACGGGCACAGATACGCAGTATTTT.

Regarding this clone: One end of the junction is discordant with germline, which a read error may explain. The CDR3 reads CATAGQYNEQFF. CDR3 nucleotides: TGCGCTACCGCGGGACAGTACAATGAGCAGTTCTTC. The chain combines TRBV27 with TRBJ2-1, with D maybe TRBD1 (7 bases). The CDR3 has 12 amino acids. Germline V gene lookup returns CDR1 MNHEY and CDR2 SMNVEV (reference sequence).

The J gene is TRBJ1-2, the V gene TRBV21-1; no check of the table's D call, TRBD1, against the DNA was made. TRBV21-1 counts as a pseudogene. This CDR3 comprises 13 residues. The CDR3 is CASRIRDEYGYTF. For the CDR3, the DNA is TGTGCCAGCAGAATCAGGGATGAGTATGGCTACACCTTC.

CDR3 sequence: CASSQEFQAGQPQHF. The CDR3, as DNA: TGTGCCAGCAGCCAAGAGTTCCAAGCAGGTCAGCCCCAGCATTTT. The genes are TRBV4-2 and TRBJ1-5; no firm D call. Between the trimmed V and J ends, which lost 0 bases and 6 bases, there was a span of 12 bases. The CDR3 sequence is 15 residues long. The germline gives CDR1 LGHNA, CDR2 YNFKEQ.

V and J are TRBV7-3 and TRBJ2-7; D remains unclear. Trimming removed 5 bases from V and 4 bases from J, with 15 bases in between. The germline V gene has CDR1 SGHTA and CDR2 FQGTGA. The length of the CDR3 is 14 residues. CDR3 in DNA: TGTGCCAGCAGCCCGACCGTGGCCAGTTACGAGCAGTACTTC. It specifies CASSPTVASYEQYF.

The chain links TRBV9 to TRBJ1-2; 10 positions match TRBD1. This CDR3 has 16 amino acids. Germline loops: CDR1 SGDLS, CDR2 YYNGEE. With V trimmed by 0 bases and J by 7 bases, 9 bases remained unmatched. This chain's CDR3 is CASSVASVGQGFGYTF. As DNA, the CDR3 is TGTGCCAGCAGCGTAGCTTCGGTGGGACAGGGGTTTGGCTACACCTTC.

The chain joins TRBV19 to TRBJ1-5; 7 bases agree with TRBD1. The CDR3 runs 12 residues. After removal of 11 bases from V and 11 bases from J, the junction contained 12 bases not matched to a gene. From germline, CDR1 is LNHDA and CDR2 SQIVND (reference sequence). CDR3 coding DNA: TGTGCCCTAGGGACAGCTCGACAGTCCCAGCATTTT. Residues: CALGTARQSQHF.

This chain joins TRBV25-1 and TRBJ2-7; no reliable D call. CDR3 length: 13 amino acids. Germline V CDR1 and CDR2: MGHDK, SYGVNS. Trimming cost V 3 bases and J 2 bases, with 8 bases left between them. The CDR3 is CASSDRAPYEQYF. In nucleotides, the CDR3 is TGTGCCAGCAGTGATAGGGCCCCCTACGAGCAGTACTTC.

The V gene is TRBV4-3, the J gene TRBJ1-2; D is perhaps TRBD1 (6 bases). The CDR3 runs 15 residues. Germline V CDR1 and CDR2: LGHNA, YSLEER. Deletions cut 4 bases from V and 0 bases from J, with 12 bases between. This chain's CDR3 is CASSRTWTANYGYTF. As DNA, the CDR3 is TGCGCCAGCAGCCGCACTTGGACAGCTAACTATGGCTACACCTTC.

This clone was observed a single time. The genes are TRBV29-1 and TRBJ1-1; D not resolved. V lost 5 bases, J lost 0 bases, and 10 bases lay in between. The CDR3 has 13 amino acids. Germline values: CDR1 SQVTM, CDR2 ANQGSEA. The CDR3 protein is CSVRGKMNTEAFF. The CDR3 DNA reads TGCAGCGTTCGAGGGAAGATGAACACTGAAGCTTTCTTT. Variable domain in full (rest from reference TRBV29-1 and TRBJ1-1): SAVISQKPSRDICQRGTSLTIQCQVDSQVTMMFWYRQQPGQSLTLIATANQGSEATYESGFVIDKFPISRPNLTFSTLTVSNMSPEDSSIYLCSVRGKMNTEAFFGQGTRLTVV.